Below, 7 T cell receptor beta chains from the same sample are listed, as sequenced in a study of T cells in Graves' hyperthyroidism and ophthalmopathy. RNA transcripts yielded amplified TCR beta CDR3 regions. The HTBI primer set was used in a first-round RT-PCR of the TCR CDR3. From the multiplex PCR reads, TCRdb called clonotypes with MiXCR, one entry per CDR3 protein. The sample shows hundreds of thousands of distinct CDR3 sequences, under 15% of them seen only once. Material: blood. The receptor source for this set is a middle-aged woman with Graves' ophthalmopathy.

Concerning this clonotype: Sequence at one end of the junction differs from germline and may be a read error. This chain links TRBV4-3 with TRBJ2-7; maybe TRBD1 (6 bases). The CDR3 sequence is 15 residues long. In germline, CDR1 is LGHNA, CDR2 YSLEER. The CDR3 is CAGSRAKGGSYEQYF. In nucleotides, the CDR3 is TGCGCCGGCAGCCGCGCTAAAGGGGGCTCCTACGAGCAGTACTTC.

The genes are TRBV7-2 and TRBJ2-7, with D possibly TRBD2 on 6 matching bases. The germline gives CDR1 SGHTA, CDR2 FQGNSA. V lost 8 bases and J 4 bases, leaving 15 bases between the germline ends. CDR3 length: 13 residues. CDR3 nucleotide sequence: TGTGCCAGCTGCGGGGCTGGCGGATACGAGCAGTACTTC. Encoded protein: CASCGAGGYEQYF.

This chain joins TRBV20-1 and TRBJ1-5; TRBD1 aligns across 10 bases. V gave up 1 base and J gave up 0 bases; unmatched junction bases: 3. Looked up from germline, CDR1 is DFQATT and CDR2 is SNEGSKA (reference sequence). The CDR3 runs to 16 residues. The DNA for the CDR3 is TGCAGTGCTAGAGTGGGACAGGGGTATAGCAATCAGCCCCAGCATTTT. It codes for CSARVGQGYSNQPQHF.

This clonotype was observed at least ten times. V is TRBV12-3 or TRBV12-4 and J is TRBJ2-7; D unresolved. CDR3 length: 15 residues. Trimming removed 2 bases at V and 2 bases at J, with 13 bases between. The CDR3 DNA is TGTGCCAGCAGTTTAATAGGAGTCAGCCCCTACGAGCAGTACTTC. Protein product: CASSLIGVSPYEQYF.

This clonotype was counted ten times or more. This sequence joins TRBV20-1 and TRBJ1-2; possibly TRBD1 for D (5 bases). CDR1 and CDR2 from the germline V gene are DFQATT and SNEGSKA (reference sequence). V lost 8 bases and J lost 0, with 16 bases in between. There are 14 residues in the CDR3. CDR3 bases: TGCAGTACCACTCCCCGGGGGACTAACTATGGCTACACCTTC. As protein: CSTTPRGTNYGYTF.

The rearrangement links TRBV5-1 to TRBJ1-1; 7 positions match TRBD1. The length of the CDR3 is 14 residues. Germline trimming cut 4 bases from V and 1 base from J; bases unmatched to any gene: 4. From germline, CDR1 is SGHRS and CDR2 YFSETQ. The CDR3 sequence is CASSPDRTNTEAFF. The CDR3 DNA reads as TGCGCCAGCAGCCCGGACAGGACGAACACTGAAGCTTTCTTT.

Ten or more counts support this clonotype. The chain combines TRBV28 with TRBJ1-2; possibly TRBD1 for D (6 bases). V lost 3 bases, J lost 4 bases, and 15 bases lay in between. CDR1 is MDHEN and CDR2 is SYDVKM in the germline V gene. There are 15 residues in the CDR3. The DNA of the CDR3 is TGTGCCAGCAGTTTGAAGTATACAGGGCCCTATGGCTACACCTTC. This codes for CASSLKYTGPYGYTF.